The 20 T cell receptor beta chains listed next were all sequenced from one sample in a study of breast tumors, draining lymph nodes, adjacent tissues. Via MiXCR, TCRdb re-called the multiplex PCR reads, giving one row per CDR3 protein. Of about 60,000 distinct CDR3 sequences in the sample, around 52% were seen once. Sequences were obtained from breast tumor tissue. Source of these receptors: a female donor with breast cancer. Some clones in this sample may be carry-over from other donors' samples.

This chain joins TRBV12-3 or TRBV12-4 and TRBJ1-2; 9 bases align to TRBD1. The CDR3 extends over 12 amino acids. V was clipped by 5 bases and J by 5 bases; unmatched bases: 0. For the CDR3, the DNA is TGTGCCAGCAGTGACAGGGGGTATGGCTACACCTTC. This encodes CASSDRGYGYTF.

At least ten counts were recorded for this clonotype. The chain joins TRBV2 to TRBJ1-6; no reliable D call. The CDR3 is 15 amino acids. V dropped 9 bases and J dropped 0 bases, with 12 bases sitting between them. CDR1 and CDR2 (germline): SNHLY, FYNNEI. The DNA for the CDR3 is TGTGCCAGGGCGAACATTACCTCCTATAATTCACCCCTCCACTTT. Translating it yields CARANITSYNSPLHF.

This chain connects TRBV5-1 to TRBJ2-1; perhaps TRBD2 as D (5 bases). There are 14 residues in the CDR3. Trimming pared 5 bases from V and 12 bases from J, leaving 21 bases between. Germline CDR1 and CDR2: SGHRS and YFSETQ. The CDR3 sequence is CASSFGEGLGWQFF. The CDR3 DNA reads TGCGCCAGCAGTTTCGGTGAGGGCCTGGGATGGCAGTTCTTC.

This clonotype has ten or more counts. The gene calls are TRBV7-9 and TRBJ2-1, with D possibly being TRBD2 (6 bases). Germline CDR1 reads SEHNR; CDR2 reads FQNEAQ (reference sequence). V was shortened by 8 bases and J by 8 bases, with 22 bases between the two germline ends. CDR3 length: 15 residues. The CDR3 loop reads CASGHSGLYPHEQFF. The CDR3 DNA follows: TGTGCCAGCGGACATAGCGGTCTCTATCCCCATGAGCAGTTCTTC.

This clonotype is categorized as large. CDR3: CASRAGLLWGSYEQYF. CDR3 in DNA: TGTGCCAGCAGGGCGGGGCTTCTCTGGGGTTCCTACGAGCAGTACTTC. V gene TRBV2 combines with J gene TRBJ2-7, with D tentatively TRBD2 (6 bases). The CDR3 has 16 residues. Trimming took 6 bases from V and 1 from J, leaving 19 bases between them. Germline V CDR1 and CDR2: SNHLY, FYNNEI.

This chain joins TRBV2 and TRBJ2-3, with 14 bases matching TRBD2. V lost 6 bases, J lost 1 base, and 6 bases stayed unmatched. Per germline, CDR1 SNHLY and CDR2 FYNNEI. The CDR3 is 17 amino acids. CDR3 sequence: CASRLTSGGAGTDTQYF. For the CDR3, the DNA is TGTGCCAGCAGGTTGACTAGCGGGGGGGCGGGCACAGATACGCAGTATTTT.

The chain combines TRBV6-5 with TRBJ1-2; D is possibly TRBD1 (5 bases). The CDR3 extends over 15 amino acids. From germline, CDR1 is MNHEY and CDR2 SVGAGI. The germline V and J ends were trimmed by 0 bases and 0 bases, with 8 bases remaining between them. This CDR3 reads CASSYSRQTNYGYTF. CDR3 coding DNA: TGTGCCAGCAGTTACTCACGACAGACTAACTATGGCTACACCTTC.

This clonotype showed up just once. A much more abundant neighbour one base away suggests this may be a read error. This rearrangement joins TRBV20-1 to TRBJ2-7; 8 nucleotides agree with TRBD1. CDR1 and CDR2 (germline): DFQATT, SNEGSKA (reference sequence). The CDR3 has 14 residues. Losses at the gene ends were 6 bases for V and 9 bases for J; bases not matched to a gene: 16. The CDR3 is CSAQPPGQDSRQYF. CDR3 DNA sequence: TGCAGTGCCCAACCTCCGGGACAGGACTCCCGGCAGTACTTC.

This clonotype was recorded many times. This rearrangement joins TRBV6-1 to TRBJ1-2; 9 positions agree with TRBD1. The CDR3 runs to 14 residues. Germline V gene data show CDR1 as MNHNS and CDR2 as SASEGT. The ends lost 8 bases at V and 3 bases at J; junction bases unmatched: 7. The CDR3 here is CASGLTGGDYGYTF. CDR3 bases: TGTGCCAGCGGTCTAACAGGGGGCGACTATGGCTACACCTTC.

This clonotype has just a few counts. The V and J genes are TRBV2 and TRBJ2-6, with D tentatively TRBD1 (7 bases). Trimming pared 6 bases from V and 9 bases from J, leaving 12 bases between. There are 13 residues in the CDR3. Germline V gene lookup returns CDR1 SNHLY and CDR2 FYNNEI. CDR3 in amino acids: CASRRDRGNVLTF. The CDR3 coding sequence is TGTGCCAGCAGGCGGGACAGAGGCAACGTCCTGACTTTC.

The genes are TRBV15 and TRBJ2-5; weak D call: TRBD1 (5 bases). CDR1 and CDR2 from the germline V gene are LNHNV and YYDKDF (reference sequence). The CDR3 contains 14 residues. Trimming removed 0 bases from V and 4 bases from J, with 9 bases in between. As DNA, the CDR3 is TGTGCCACCAGCAGAGATCAGGGCGGAGAGACCCAGTACTTC. This gives the protein CATSRDQGGETQYF. The variable domain in full, completed from reference TRBV15 and TRBJ2-5, reads DAMVIQNPRYQVTQFGKPVTLSCSQTLNHNVMYWYQQKSSQAPKLLFHYYDKDFNNEADTPDNFQSRRPNTSFCFLDIRSPGLGDTAMYLCATSRDQGGETQYFGPGTRLLVL.

J is TRBJ1-6 and V is TRBV9; no clear D gene. Between the trimmed V and J ends, which lost 2 bases and 7 bases, there was a span of 10 bases. The germline gives CDR1 SGDLS, CDR2 YYNGEE. This CDR3 is 14 amino acids long. The CDR3 nucleotides are TGTGCCAGCAGCGTCACGCAGATGAATTCACCCCTCCACTTT. Translated, it gives CASSVTQMNSPLHF.

A few counts support this clonotype. V and J are TRBV5-1 and TRBJ1-1; D call uncertain. The CDR3 contains 15 residues. The germline V gene has CDR1 SGHRS and CDR2 YFSETQ. With 4 bases removed from V and 0 bases from J, the gap between germline ends came to 13 bases. The chain's CDR3 is CASSPGKLVNTEAFF. CDR3 sequence (DNA): TGCGCCAGCAGCCCCGGGAAGCTGGTGAACACTGAAGCTTTCTTT.

The CDR3 is CSARDPGRAVRETQYF. The CDR3 DNA reads TGCAGTGCTAGAGACCCGGGACGCGCCGTTCGGGAGACCCAGTACTTC. The rearrangement links TRBV20-1 to TRBJ2-5; D might be TRBD1 or TRBD2, each matching 5 bases. V shed 0 bases and J shed 5 bases, with 19 bases lying between them. Looked up from germline, CDR1 is DFQATT and CDR2 is SNEGSKA (reference sequence). The CDR3 runs 16 residues.

J is TRBJ2-7 and V is TRBV7-2; D remains unclear. Deletions cut 0 bases from V and 5 bases from J, with 8 bases between. The germline CDR1 and CDR2 sequences are SGHTA and FQGNSA. This CDR3 contains 13 residues. Here the CDR3 reads CASSLAMENEQYF. DNA of the CDR3: TGTGCCAGCAGCTTAGCGATGGAGAACGAGCAGTACTTC.

V is TRBV7-9 and J is TRBJ1-6; possibly TRBD1 for D (5 bases). Trimming left V 5 bases short and J 8 bases short, with 16 bases between. The CDR3 is 15 amino acids. Germline-derived CDR1 and CDR2 are SEHNR and FQNEAQ (reference sequence). Written as DNA, the CDR3 is TGTGCCAGCAGCCAGCTTAGTCAGGGCGATTCACCCCTCCACTTT. Translating gives CASSQLSQGDSPLHF.

V is TRBV20-1 and J is TRBJ1-5; D is undetermined. This CDR3 comprises 11 residues. The germline gives CDR1 DFQATT, CDR2 SNEGSKA (reference sequence). The CDR3 region is CSANYGEPQHF. In DNA form, the CDR3 reads TGCAGCGCAAATTACGGTGAGCCCCAGCATTTT.

The CDR3 sequence: CASSVEGGRTQYF. For the CDR3, the DNA is TGTGCCAGCAGCGTAGAAGGGGGACGGACCCAGTACTTC. V usage is TRBV9 and J usage is TRBJ2-5, with D tentatively TRBD1 (6 bases). The CDR3 consists of 13 residues. V was pared by 0 bases and J by 7 bases, with 10 bases between. Per germline, CDR1 SGDLS and CDR2 YYNGEE.

This clonotype is medium-sized in the sample. This chain joins TRBV29-1 and TRBJ2-1, with D possibly matching TRBD1 (6 bases). The CDR3 extends over 13 amino acids. Germline V CDR1 and CDR2: SQVTM, ANQGSEA. The V gene lost 4 bases and the J gene lost 7 bases, with 14 bases spanning the gap. CDR3 DNA sequence: TGCAGCGTTGGCTTACAGGGTGATAATGAGCAGTTCTTC. Translating it yields CSVGLQGDNEQFF.

The chain recombines TRBV7-2 with TRBJ2-3; a weak D match, TRBD2 (5 bases). The CDR3 is 15 amino acids. Trimming took off 3 bases at V and 4 bases at J, with 14 bases between the two ends. The germline CDR1 and CDR2 sequences are SGHTA and FQGNSA. The CDR3 DNA sequence: TGTGCCAGCAGCTTTGACTATATGGTGCCAGATACGCAGTATTTT. Its protein product is CASSFDYMVPDTQYF.